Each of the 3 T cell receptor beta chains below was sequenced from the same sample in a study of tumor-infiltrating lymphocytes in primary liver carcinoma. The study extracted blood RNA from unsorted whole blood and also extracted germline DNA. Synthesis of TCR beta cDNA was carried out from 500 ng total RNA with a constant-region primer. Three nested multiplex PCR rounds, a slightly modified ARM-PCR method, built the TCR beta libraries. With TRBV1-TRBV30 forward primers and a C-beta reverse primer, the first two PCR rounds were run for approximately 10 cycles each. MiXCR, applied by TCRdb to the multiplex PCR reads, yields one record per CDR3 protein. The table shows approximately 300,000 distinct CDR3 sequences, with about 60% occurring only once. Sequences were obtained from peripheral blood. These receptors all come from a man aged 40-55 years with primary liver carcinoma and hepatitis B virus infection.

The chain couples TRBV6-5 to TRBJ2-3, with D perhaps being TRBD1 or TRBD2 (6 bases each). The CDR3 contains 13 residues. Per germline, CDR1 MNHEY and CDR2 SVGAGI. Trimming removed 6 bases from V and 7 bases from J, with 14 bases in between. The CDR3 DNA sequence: TGTGCCAGCAGGCCCGGGGGCGCATATACGCAGTATTTT. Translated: CASRPGGAYTQYF.

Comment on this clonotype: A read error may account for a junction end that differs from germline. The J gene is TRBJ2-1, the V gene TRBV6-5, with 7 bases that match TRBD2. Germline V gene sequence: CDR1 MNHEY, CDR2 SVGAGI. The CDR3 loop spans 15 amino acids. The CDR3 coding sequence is TGTGCCAACAGGTCCAGCGGGAAAGCCTACAACGAGCAGTTCTTC. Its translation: CANRSSGKAYNEQFF.

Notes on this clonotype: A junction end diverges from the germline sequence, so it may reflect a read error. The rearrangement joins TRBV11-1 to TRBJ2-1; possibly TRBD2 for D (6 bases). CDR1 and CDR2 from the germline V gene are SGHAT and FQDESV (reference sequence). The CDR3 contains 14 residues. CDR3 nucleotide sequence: TGTGTCAGCAGCCTCTCGGCGACTAGTGGGAGCCAGTTCTTC. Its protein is CVSSLSATSGSQFF.